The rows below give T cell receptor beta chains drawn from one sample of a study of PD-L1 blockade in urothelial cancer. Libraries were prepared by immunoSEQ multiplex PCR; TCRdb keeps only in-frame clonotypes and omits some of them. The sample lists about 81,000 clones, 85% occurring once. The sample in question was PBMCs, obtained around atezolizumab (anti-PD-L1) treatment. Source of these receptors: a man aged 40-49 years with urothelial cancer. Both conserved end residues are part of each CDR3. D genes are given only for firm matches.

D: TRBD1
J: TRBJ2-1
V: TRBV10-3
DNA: TGTGCCATCAGCCCGGGACAGAGAAACAATGAGCAGTTCTTC
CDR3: CAISPGQRNNEQFF

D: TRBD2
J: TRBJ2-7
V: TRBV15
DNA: TGTGCCACCAGCAGAGATCGCGGGACTAGCGGAGGCCGGAGCTCCTACGAGCAGTACTTC
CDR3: CATSRDRGTSGGRSSYEQYF

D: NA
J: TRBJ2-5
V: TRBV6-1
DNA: TGTGCCAGCAGTCTGGGGGTTACAGGGAAGGAGACCCAGTACTTC
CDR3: CASSLGVTGKETQYF

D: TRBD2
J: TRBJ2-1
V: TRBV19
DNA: TGTGCCAGTATAAATGAAGCGGGAGGGCCTAGGAATGAGCAGTTCTTC
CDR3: CASINEAGGPRNEQFF

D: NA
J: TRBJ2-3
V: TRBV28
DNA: TGTGCCAGCAGTACTACAAGTCCTAGCACAGATACGCAGTATTTT
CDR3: CASSTTSPSTDTQYF

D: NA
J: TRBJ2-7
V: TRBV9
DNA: TGTGCCAGCAGCGTAGTAGAGGAGAGTGAGCAGTACTTC
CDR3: CASSVVEESEQYF

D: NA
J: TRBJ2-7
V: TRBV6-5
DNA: TGTGCCAGCAGTTACCTCCACGAGCAGTACTTC
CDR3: CASSYLHEQYF

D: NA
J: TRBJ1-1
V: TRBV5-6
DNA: TGTGCCAGCAGCTCTCCGGGACTCCAGAACACTGAAGCTTTCTTT
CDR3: CASSSPGLQNTEAFF

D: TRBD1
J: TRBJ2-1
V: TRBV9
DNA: TGTGCCAGCAGCGTAGGTCTGACAGGGCAAAGTTACAATGAGCAGTTCTTC
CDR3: CASSVGLTGQSYNEQFF

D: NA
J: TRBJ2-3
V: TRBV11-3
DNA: TGTGCCAGCAGCTTTCGGTCAGGGGTGGCCACAGATACGCAGTATTTT
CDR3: CASSFRSGVATDTQYF

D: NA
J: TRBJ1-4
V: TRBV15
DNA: TGTGCCACCAGCAGAGTTGTAGGGGCATCGACTAATGAAAAACTGTTTTTT
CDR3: CATSRVVGASTNEKLFF

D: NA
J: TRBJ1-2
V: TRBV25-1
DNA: TGTGCCAGCAGTATTGATGGGGGAGGTGGCTACACCTTC
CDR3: CASSIDGGGGYTF

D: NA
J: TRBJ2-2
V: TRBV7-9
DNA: TGTGCCAGCAGCCCAAGGGGCTCCGGAAGGCCCACCGGGGAGCTGTTTTTT
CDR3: CASSPRGSGRPTGELFF

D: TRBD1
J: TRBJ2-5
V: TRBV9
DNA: TGTGCCAGCAGCAACGACAGGGAGGAGACCCAGTACTTC
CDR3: CASSNDREETQYF

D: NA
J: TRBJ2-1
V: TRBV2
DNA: TGTGCCAGCAGGGAACCGGGACAAACCCTCAATGAGCAGTTCTTC
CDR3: CASREPGQTLNEQFF